The rows below give T cell receptor beta chains drawn from one sample of a study of T-cell reconstitution after alpha-beta-depleted transplantation in children. TCRdb itself ran the PCR reads through MiXCR, one entry per CDR3 protein. The sample includes 450,000 to 550,000 distinct CDR3 sequences, over 10% of them seen just once. The source material was PBMCs, mostly from graft donor cells, sampled 180 days after TCRalphabeta/CD19-depleted stem cell transplant. These receptors were taken from a female patient between 2 and 10 years old who had a stem cell transplant for aplastic anemia, so the T cells may come from the graft donor. Each CDR3 is given with its conserved first and last residue. Fields, in order: D gene, clone size, J gene, V gene, CDR3 DNA, CDR3 protein. D genes are given only for firm matches. Clone size is given for some rows only: seen once, a few or many times, or a class if the clone is expanded.

>TRBD2|few|TRBJ2-3|TRBV7-8
TGTGCCAGCAGCCCCCCTGGGCGGGAGATAGATACGCAGTATTTT
CASSPPGREIDTQYF
>-|-|TRBJ2-5|TRBV20-1
TGCAGTGCCCCCCACAGGGTTGAGACCCAGTACTTC
CSAPHRVETQYF
>-|-|TRBJ2-1|TRBV20-1
TGCAGTGCTATATACAGGGAAAACAATGAGCAGTTCTTC
CSAIYRENNEQFF
>-|many|TRBJ2-7|TRBV15
TGTGCCACCAGCGGACCCAACATCCCCTCAGGAGAGCAGTACTTC
CATSGPNIPSGEQYF
>TRBD2|-|TRBJ2-1|TRBV6-1
TGTGCCAGCAGGCCCGGAGCGGGGGGGCCCAGCTCCTACAATGAGCAGTTCTTC
CASRPGAGGPSSYNEQFF
>-|few|TRBJ2-3|TRBV20-1
TGCAGTGCTAGAGATTTCAAGGGCGGAGGAGATACGCAGTATTTT
CSARDFKGGGDTQYF
>-|few|TRBJ2-2|TRBV5-1
TGCGCCAGCAGCTCTCCTCAAGGGGGTGTCGCCGGGGAGCTGTTTTTT
CASSSPQGGVAGELFF
>TRBD2|-|TRBJ2-1|TRBV12-3/TRBV12-4
TGTGCCAGCAGTGACCTAGCGGGAGGGCGAGGTGAGCAGTTCTTC
CASSDLAGGRGEQFF
>TRBD1|many|TRBJ1-1|TRBV5-6
TGTGCCAGCAGCCCTCCCAGACAGGGTCTGAACACTGAAGCTTTCTTT
CASSPPRQGLNTEAFF
>TRBD1|few|TRBJ1-2|TRBV7-9
TGTGCCAGCAGCTTGCCCAGGGGGGTATCCCATGGCTACACCTTC
CASSLPRGVSHGYTF
>TRBD1|-|TRBJ2-3|TRBV29-1
TGCAGCGTTGTAGGGACTTGGGACAGGGACCGCACAGATACGCAGTATTTT
CSVVGTWDRDRTDTQYF
>TRBD1|few|TRBJ1-3|TRBV20-1
TGCAGTGCTATTTTTGGGAAGGGGGCTTCTGGAAACACCATATATTTT
CSAIFGKGASGNTIYF
>-|-|TRBJ1-5|TRBV9
TGTGCCAGCACCGCGGGACCCTTGGGGCAGCCCCAGCATTTT
CASTAGPLGQPQHF
>TRBD2|few|TRBJ2-6|TRBV19
TGTGCCAGTAGGACCGGGACTAGCGGGAGCAGCTCTGGGGCCAACGTCCTGACTTTC
CASRTGTSGSSSGANVLTF
>-|many|TRBJ2-7|TRBV28
TGTGCCAGCAGTTGGGGAGATCGGACCTACGAGCAGTACTTC
CASSWGDRTYEQYF
>-|few|TRBJ2-3|TRBV12-3/TRBV12-4
TGTGCCAGCAGTTCACGGACCTCAGATACGCAGTATTTT
CASSSRTSDTQYF
>-|few|TRBJ1-1|TRBV14
TGTGCCAGCAGCCATAGAACGGGGGCGGCGAACACTGAAGCTTTCTTT
CASSHRTGAANTEAFF
>-|few|TRBJ2-1|TRBV20-1
TGCAGTGCCCCCAAACCCGAGAAGAGTGAGCAGTTCTTC
CSAPKPEKSEQFF
>-|many|TRBJ2-3|TRBV5-1
TGCGCCAGCAGCTTGGGGGCAGGGAGAAGCACAGATACGCAGTATTTT
CASSLGAGRSTDTQYF
>TRBD1|-|TRBJ2-7|TRBV7-2
TGTGCCAGCAGCTTTAGGGACAGGGGCACCTACGAGCAGTACTTC
CASSFRDRGTYEQYF
>TRBD1|-|TRBJ2-7|TRBV7-2
TGTGCCAGCAGACCAGGGCGGACAGGATCCTACGAGCAGTACTTC
CASRPGRTGSYEQYF
>-|-|TRBJ1-5|TRBV29-1
TGCAGCGTCCTGGGGGGGGCGCCCAATCAGCCCCAGCATTTT
CSVLGGAPNQPQHF